These 27 T cell receptor beta chains were sequenced from one sample in a study of blood T cell repertoires in COVID-19. This table comes from immunoSEQ multiplex PCR, and its TCRdb copy is limited to in-frame clones, with some not included. The repertoire has some 70,000 clones, approximately 79% of them found once; the top ten carry around 6.3%. Sample: peripheral blood. The receptors were gathered from a man in his 60s with acute or convalescent COVID-19.

The chain carries TRBV29-1 and TRBJ2-3; TRBD1 matches 8 bases. In germline, CDR1 is SQVTM, CDR2 ANQGSEA. The CDR3 totals 13 residues. V was pared by 8 bases and J by 8 bases, with 12 bases of the junction left unmatched. This chain's CDR3 is CSIIAGGRVTQYF. The CDR3 nucleotides are TGCAGCATTATCGCAGGGGGCAGGGTTACGCAGTATTTT.

The CDR3 region has the DNA TGTGCCAGCCCACCCCCCCGGGGGAGCTACACTGAAGCTTTCTTT. Encoded protein: CASPPPRGSYTEAFF. This rearrangement joins TRBV6-5 to TRBJ1-1, with D possibly matching TRBD1 (5 bases). The V end was cut by 8 bases, the J end by 3 bases, with 19 bases between. This CDR3 is built from 15 residues. The germline gives CDR1 MNHEY, CDR2 SVGAGI.

J is TRBJ2-2 and V is TRBV5-4; TRBD2 matches at 10 bases. The germline V gene has CDR1 SGHNT and CDR2 YYREEE (reference sequence). This CDR3 has 17 amino acids. With 3 bases clipped from V and 0 bases from J, the junction kept 5 bases outside the gene matches. The CDR3 sequence is CASSWSGGVANTGELFF. The CDR3, as DNA: TGTGCCAGCAGCTGGAGCGGGGGGGTCGCGAACACCGGGGAGCTGTTTTTT.

The V call is TRBV3-1 (or the pseudogene TRBV3-2), the J call TRBJ2-5, with D maybe TRBD1 (6 bases). V was cut by 0 bases and J by 0 bases, with 11 bases left in between. This CDR3 is built from 16 residues. Germline CDR1 reads LGHDT; CDR2 reads YNNKEL (reference sequence). This CDR3 is CASSQDGDRYQETQYF. CDR3 nucleotide sequence: TGTGCCAGCAGCCAAGATGGAGACAGGTACCAAGAGACCCAGTACTTC.

V usage is TRBV11-2 and J usage is TRBJ1-5; maybe TRBD1 (5 bases). Per germline, CDR1 SGHAT and CDR2 FQNNGV. The V gene lost 0 bases and the J gene lost 7 bases, with 10 bases spanning the gap. This CDR3 has 14 residues. The CDR3 nucleotides are TGTGCCAGCAGCTTAGAGGGGCTGGGGCAGCCCCAGCATTTT. Encoded protein: CASSLEGLGQPQHF. Variable domain in full (rest from reference TRBV11-2 and TRBJ1-5): EAGVAQSPRYKIIEKRQSVAFWCNPISGHATLYWYQQILGQGPKLLIQFQNNGVVDDSQLPKDRFSAERLKGVDSTLKIQPAKLEDSAVYLCASSLEGLGQPQHFGDGTRLSIL.

This clone appeared a few times. The V and J genes are TRBV5-8 and TRBJ1-1; TRBD1 agrees at 9 bases. V was clipped by 4 bases and J by 5 bases; unmatched bases: 12. The CDR3 extends over 16 amino acids. The germline V gene has CDR1 SGHTS and CDR2 YDEGEE. CDR3 bases: TGTGCCAGCAGCCTAGGGACCGGACAGGGGATAACTGAAGCTTTCTTT. It is translated as CASSLGTGQGITEAFF.

This clone occurred once. The V call is TRBV5-4, the J call TRBJ2-7, with D possibly matching TRBD1 (5 bases). The germline V gene encodes CDR1 SGHNT and CDR2 YYREEE (reference sequence). The V end was cut by 0 bases, the J end by 5 bases, with 21 bases between. The CDR3 sequence is 17 residues long. The CDR3 spells CASSLGTNRMRMDEQYF. The CDR3, as DNA: TGTGCCAGCAGCTTGGGGACCAACAGGATGAGAATGGACGAGCAGTACTTC. The full variable domain, with the rest looked up from reference TRBV5-4 and TRBJ2-7, is ETGVTQSPTHLIKTRGQQVTLRCSSQSGHNTVSWYQQALGQGPQFIFQYYREEENGRGNFPPRFSGLQFPNYSSELNVNALELDDSALYLCASSLGTNRMRMDEQYFGPGTRLTVT.

In its sample, this clone was seen once. The V call is TRBV29-1, the J call TRBJ1-5; 7 bases map to TRBD1. CDR1 and CDR2 (germline): SQVTM, ANQGSEA. The CDR3 is made up of 14 amino acids. With 6 bases clipped from V and 0 bases from J, the junction kept 5 bases outside the gene matches. CDR3 residues: CSVQQGDSNQPQHF. In DNA, the CDR3 is TGCAGCGTCCAGCAGGGGGATAGCAATCAGCCCCAGCATTTT.

The chain recombines TRBV19 with TRBJ1-5; 7 bases are a match to TRBD1. The CDR3 totals 13 residues. V trimming: 7 bases; J trimming: 6 bases; junction bases outside the gene matches: 6. Per the germline V gene, CDR1 is LNHDA and CDR2 is SQIVND (reference sequence). CDR3 bases: TGTGCCAGTAAGGGGGCGCAGGGTCAGCCCCAGCATTTT. Translating gives CASKGAQGQPQHF.

V is TRBV11-2 and J is TRBJ1-4, with TRBD1 matching 9 bases. The CDR3 loop spans 16 amino acids. Germline V lookup: CDR1 SGHAT, CDR2 FQNNGV. The V and J ends lost 1 base and 7 bases, in that order; junction bases with no gene match: 7. CDR3 nucleotide sequence: TGTGCCAGCAGCTTAGGGGGACAGGGTCTGTTTGAAAAACTGTTTTTT. It specifies CASSLGGQGLFEKLFF.

V and J are TRBV30 and TRBJ1-5; 7 bases map to TRBD1. V lost 4 bases, J lost 5 bases, and 8 bases stayed unmatched. The CDR3 is 14 residues long. Germline assignment: CDR1 GTSNPN and CDR2 SVGIG (reference sequence). CDR3: CAWNPGGWDQPQHF. The CDR3 DNA is TGTGCCTGGAACCCAGGGGGATGGGATCAGCCCCAGCATTTT.

The rearrangement uses TRBV4-1 and TRBJ2-3; 10 bases match TRBD2. The CDR3 length is 16 residues. J lost 5 bases, V lost 3 bases, and 8 bases had no gene match. CDR1 and CDR2 (germline): MGHRA, YSYEKL. The CDR3 loop is CASSHERGGLGDTQYF. In DNA form, the CDR3 reads TGCGCCAGCAGCCATGAGCGGGGGGGCCTTGGAGATACGCAGTATTTT.

This clone has a handful of counts. V usage is TRBV19 and J usage is TRBJ1-1; D remains ambiguous. Germline loops: CDR1 LNHDA, CDR2 SQIVND (reference sequence). V lost 0 bases and J lost 3, with 5 bases in between. This CDR3 spans 13 amino acids. The CDR3 loop is CASSIDGDTEAFF. CDR3 coding DNA: TGTGCCAGTAGTATAGACGGGGACACTGAAGCTTTCTTT.

This rearrangement joins TRBV7-8 to TRBJ1-2; D is possibly TRBD1 (6 bases). The CDR3 extends over 15 amino acids. V lost 1 base and J lost 0, with 9 bases in between. Germline V gene lookup returns CDR1 SGHVS and CDR2 FQNEAQ. CDR3 in amino acids: CASSLGTASNYGYTF. The CDR3 nucleotides are TGTGCCAGCAGCTTAGGGACAGCCTCTAACTATGGCTACACCTTC.

In this sample, this clone turned up a few times. The chain carries TRBV7-9 and TRBJ1-2; a possible D gene is TRBD1 (5 bases). V lost 4 bases and J 0 bases, leaving 12 bases between the germline ends. Per the germline V gene, CDR1 is SEHNR and CDR2 is FQNEAQ (reference sequence). This CDR3 has 15 amino acids. The chain's CDR3 is CASSSYSTANYGYTF. As DNA, the CDR3 is TGTGCCAGCAGCTCATACTCGACAGCTAACTATGGCTACACCTTC.

This chain joins TRBV6-2 or TRBV6-3 and TRBJ1-1, with a weak D call TRBD1 (6 bases). Germline CDR1 reads MNHEY; CDR2 reads SVGEGT. CDR3 length equals 14 residues. V lost 6 bases and J 5 bases, leaving 16 bases between the germline ends. CDR3 sequence reads: CASSRTVQWTEAFF. The CDR3 DNA follows: TGTGCCAGCAGCCGGACAGTACAGTGGACTGAAGCTTTCTTT.

This clone came up a few times. This rearrangement joins TRBV6-5 to TRBJ1-2, with 7 bases that match TRBD1. The germline gives CDR1 MNHEY, CDR2 SVGAGI. The CDR3 runs to 15 residues. Trimming cost V 8 bases and J 3 bases; bases outside gene matches: 12. CDR3 DNA sequence: TGTGCCAGCGCAAATAGGGGCCAGGGGGACTATGGCTACACCTTC. It codes for CASANRGQGDYGYTF.

The chain joins TRBV5-1 to TRBJ2-7, with 11 bases identical to TRBD2. The CDR3 contains 15 residues. Germline V CDR1 and CDR2: SGHRS, YFSETQ. Unmatched junction bases numbered 3, after V lost 2 bases and J lost 2 bases. The CDR3 loop reads CASSLGTSGPYEQYF. CDR3 sequence (DNA): TGCGCCAGCAGCTTAGGGACTAGCGGCCCCTACGAGCAGTACTTC. The complete variable domain, with remaining parts taken from reference TRBV5-1 and TRBJ2-7, reads KAGVTQTPRYLIKTRGQQVTLSCSPISGHRSVSWYQQTPGQGLQFLFEYFSETQRNKGNFPGRFSGRQFSNSRSEMNVSTLELGDSALYLCASSLGTSGPYEQYFGPGTRLTVT.

The rearrangement links TRBV10-3 to TRBJ1-1; a possible D gene is TRBD1 (6 bases). V dropped 4 bases and J dropped 1 base, with 19 bases sitting between them. There are 17 residues in the CDR3. Germline values: CDR1 ENHRY, CDR2 SYGVKD. The CDR3 coding sequence is TGTGCCATCAGTGGTAGGCAGGGGCCCGCTTCGAACACTGAAGCTTTCTTT. Protein: CAISGRQGPASNTEAFF.

The genes are TRBV5-4 and TRBJ1-2; 7 bases align to TRBD1. The V and J ends lost 3 bases and 2 bases, in that order; junction bases with no gene match: 7. This CDR3 has 15 amino acids. Germline assignment: CDR1 SGHNT and CDR2 YYREEE (reference sequence). The CDR3 DNA reads TGTGCCAGCAGCTCATCGGGACAGTTCAACTATGGCTACACCTTC. Translation: CASSSSGQFNYGYTF.

The gene calls are TRBV5-1 and TRBJ2-5, with D unresolved. V was cut by 0 bases and J by 0 bases, with 9 bases left in between. CDR3 length equals 15 residues. Germline V CDR1 and CDR2: SGHRS, YFSETQ. The CDR3 protein is CASSLVKPYQETQYF. In DNA, the CDR3 is TGCGCCAGCAGCTTGGTGAAGCCGTACCAAGAGACCCAGTACTTC.

J is TRBJ1-4 and V is TRBV7-2; TRBD1 aligns across 7 bases. The V segment lost 4 bases and the J segment 2 bases; nucleotides outside the gene matches: 4. Germline lookup yields CDR1 SGHTA and CDR2 FQGNSA. The CDR3 has 15 residues. The CDR3 region is CASSSTGVTNEKLFF. DNA for the CDR3: TGTGCCAGCAGCTCCACAGGGGTCACTAATGAAAAACTGTTTTTT.

The chain uses TRBV12-5 and TRBJ2-1; D not resolved. The CDR3 is made up of 15 amino acids. CDR1 LGHNT and CDR2 FRNRAP come from the germline V gene. With 7 bases removed from V and 0 bases from J, the gap between germline ends came to 13 bases. This CDR3 is CASASRQSSYNEQFF. The CDR3 region has the DNA TGTGCTAGTGCTTCCAGGCAGAGCTCCTACAATGAGCAGTTCTTC.

The chain carries TRBV30 and TRBJ1-3; D unresolved. CDR1 is GTSNPN, CDR2 SVGIG, per germline (reference sequence). This CDR3 is built from 15 residues. V dropped 7 bases and J dropped 3 bases, with 19 bases sitting between them. CDR3 nucleotide sequence: TGTGCCTCGAAGAGAGTGCTTGGCGGTGGAAACACCATATATTTT. It encodes CASKRVLGGGNTIYF.

The chain combines TRBV11-3 with TRBJ1-1; D may be TRBD1 (5 bases). The V gene's germline CDR1 is SGHNT and CDR2 YENEEA. Trimming removed 5 bases at V and 0 bases at J, with 10 bases between. The CDR3 is 14 amino acids. CDR3 residues: CASSTDTMNTEAFF. The CDR3 coding sequence is TGTGCCAGCAGCACGGACACGATGAACACTGAAGCTTTCTTT.

Comment on this clone: A junction end diverges from the germline sequence, so it may reflect a read error. CDR3: CASRLEPGGTYEQYF. The CDR3, as DNA: TGTGCCAGCCGCTTAGAACCGGGGGGGACCTACGAGCAGTACTTC. The genes are TRBV11-2 and TRBJ2-7; 8 bases match TRBD2. CDR1 and CDR2 from the germline V gene are SGHAT and FQNNGV. This CDR3 is 15 amino acids long.

This sequence joins TRBV5-1 and TRBJ2-5; 9 nucleotides match TRBD2. Germline V gives CDR1 SGHRS, CDR2 YFSETQ. V was pared by 3 bases and J by 4 bases, with 4 bases of the junction left unmatched. CDR3 length: 14 amino acids. This CDR3 reads CASSSAGGTETQYF. In nucleotides, the CDR3 is TGCGCCAGCAGCTCTGCGGGGGGGACAGAGACCCAGTACTTC.